The 16 T cell receptor beta chains in this list originate from one sample, sequenced in a study of blood T cell repertoires in COVID-19. Using immunoSEQ multiplex PCR, the repertoire was profiled, and TCRdb retains in-frame clones only, with some absent. The data hold under 150,000 clones, with around four fifths observed a single time. Sequenced sample: peripheral blood. The receptors were sampled from a human donor in a cohort sampled during active COVID-19.

This clone was detected a few times. DNA for the CDR3: TGTGCCAGCAGCTTTGGGACTAGGGGAGATACGCAGTATTTT. Its translation: CASSFGTRGDTQYF. This chain connects TRBV7-2 to TRBJ2-3, with 8 bases that match TRBD2. J gave up 5 bases and V 3 bases, and 4 bases lay outside the gene matches. The CDR3 consists of 14 residues. CDR1 and CDR2 from the germline V gene are SGHTA and FQGNSA.

This clone has a count of ten or more. This chain connects TRBV5-5 to TRBJ2-3; D ambiguous. The CDR3 totals 13 residues. Trimming removed 4 bases at V and 4 bases at J, with 10 bases between. CDR1 and CDR2 from the germline V gene are SGHKS and YYEKEE (reference sequence). CDR3: CASSAAGADTQYF. CDR3 nucleotides: TGTGCCAGCAGCGCTGCTGGAGCAGATACGCAGTATTTT. Supplemented by reference TRBV5-5 and TRBJ2-3, the full variable domain reads DAGVTQSPTHLIKTRGQQVTLRCSPISGHKSVSWYQQVLGQGPQFIFQYYEKEERGRGNFPDRFSARQFPNYSSELNVNALLLGDSALYLCASSAAGADTQYFGPGTRLTVL.

The chain has TRBV28 and TRBJ2-3; 10 nucleotides agree with TRBD2. Germline V gene lookup returns CDR1 MDHEN and CDR2 SYDVKM. CDR3 size: 17 residues. J lost 4 bases, V lost 10 bases, and 17 bases had no gene match. The CDR3 DNA reads as TGTGCCACTTCGGGGGCTAGCGGGAGTGGGGGAGCAGATACGCAGTATTTT. This translates into CATSGASGSGGADTQYF.

The chain carries TRBV19 and TRBJ1-1; 7 bases are a match to TRBD1. This CDR3 comprises 13 residues. V lost 5 bases and J lost 7; bases outside the gene matches: 7. Germline V gene data show CDR1 as LNHDA and CDR2 as SQIVND (reference sequence). The CDR3 nucleotides read TGTGCCAGTAGTCCCACAGGGGTGGATGAAGCTTTCTTT. The encoded protein is CASSPTGVDEAFF.

The V and J genes are TRBV9 and TRBJ1-4; D perhaps matches TRBD1 (6 bases). The CDR3 totals 17 residues. The germline CDR1 and CDR2 sequences are SGDLS and YYNGEE. V shed 0 bases and J shed 5 bases, with 17 bases lying between them. The CDR3 bases are TGTGCCAGCAGCGTAGGCACAGGGACGATTGGGAATGAAAAACTGTTTTTT. This sequence encodes CASSVGTGTIGNEKLFF.

This clone was seen a single time. The chain couples TRBV4-3 to TRBJ2-7; possible D gene TRBD2, 5 bases. The V end lost 0 bases, the J end lost 6 bases, and 15 bases lay between the germline ends. Germline CDR1 LGHNA, CDR2 YSLEER. This CDR3 region has 15 residues. CDR3 residues: CASSQEFSSTREQYF. CDR3 DNA sequence: TGCGCCAGCAGCCAAGAGTTCTCTAGCACACGCGAGCAGTACTTC.

This rearrangement joins TRBV5-6 to TRBJ1-2; 7 positions agree with TRBD1. V was pared by 6 bases and J by 0 bases, with 14 bases of the junction left unmatched. Per the germline V gene, CDR1 is SGHDT and CDR2 is YYEEEE. This CDR3 contains 17 residues. CDR3 bases: TGTGCCAGCAAGAGACCCGGACAGGCCCAAGCTAACTATGGCTACACCTTC. This gives the protein CASKRPGQAQANYGYTF.

The chain couples TRBV7-8 to TRBJ2-5, with 12 bases identical to TRBD2. Germline lookup yields CDR1 SGHVS and CDR2 FQNEAQ. The length of the CDR3 is 17 residues. Trimming cost V 0 bases and J 3 bases; bases outside gene matches: 5. The CDR3 here is CASSLAISSGGEETQYF. The DNA for the CDR3 is TGTGCCAGCAGCTTAGCGATATCTAGCGGGGGGGAAGAGACCCAGTACTTC.

Here the CDR3 DNA reads TGTGCCAGCAGTCTATCGGTAGACTATAATTCACCCCTCCACTTT. It specifies CASSLSVDYNSPLHF. The gene calls are TRBV14 and TRBJ1-6; no definite D call. The CDR3 is 15 residues long. Germline loops: CDR1 SGHDN, CDR2 FVKESK. V shed 6 bases and J shed 3 bases, with 12 bases lying between them.

The chain joins TRBV19 to TRBJ2-3, with 7 bases that match TRBD1. The CDR3 contains 15 residues. CDR1 and CDR2 from the germline V gene are LNHDA and SQIVND (reference sequence). V lost 5 bases to trimming and J lost 0 bases; unmatched junction nucleotides: 5. The CDR3 sequence is CASSQQGFSTDTQYF. The CDR3 DNA follows: TGTGCCAGTAGTCAACAGGGGTTCAGCACAGATACGCAGTATTTT.

The V and J genes are TRBV2 and TRBJ1-2; D is undetermined. The germline V gene has CDR1 SNHLY and CDR2 FYNNEI. Trimming cost V 7 bases and J 5 bases, with 14 bases left between them. There are 13 residues in the CDR3. Written as DNA, the CDR3 is TGTGCCAGCACCTCCGGGAGGCATTATGGCTACACCTTC. This translates into CASTSGRHYGYTF.

The J gene is TRBJ2-7, the V gene TRBV29-1; 7 nucleotides line up with TRBD2. Losses at the gene ends were 1 base for V and 3 bases for J; bases not matched to a gene: 15. Germline V gene lookup returns CDR1 SQVTM and CDR2 ANQGSEA. The CDR3 covers 17 residues. The CDR3 loop reads CSVEGVRERGNLYEQYF. In nucleotides, the CDR3 is TGCAGCGTTGAAGGGGTCAGGGAGCGGGGCAACCTCTACGAGCAGTACTTC.

This clone was found a few times. The chain employs TRBV7-8 and TRBJ1-3; D is ambiguous. This CDR3 has 17 amino acids. Per germline, CDR1 SGHVS and CDR2 FQNEAQ. Trimming took off 0 bases at V and 4 bases at J, with 16 bases between the two ends. The chain's CDR3 is CASSLAAPADLGNTIYF. The CDR3 region has the DNA TGTGCCAGCAGCTTAGCGGCCCCAGCGGACCTCGGAAACACCATATATTTT.

The V and J genes are TRBV4-2 and TRBJ2-5, with a tentative D call TRBD2 (6 bases). Trimming took off 1 base at V and 5 bases at J, with 14 bases between the two ends. The germline gives CDR1 LGHNA, CDR2 YNFKEQ. The length of the CDR3 is 15 residues. The CDR3 DNA is TGTGCCAGCAGCCAAGGGCAACCGGCGGGGGAGACCCAGTACTTC. It specifies CASSQGQPAGETQYF.

This clone appeared once. The gene calls are TRBV7-9 and TRBJ2-3; TRBD2 aligns across 13 bases. CDR1 and CDR2 (germline): SEHNR, FQNEAQ (reference sequence). The CDR3 is 18 residues long. V lost 4 bases and J lost 1; bases outside the gene matches: 8. CDR3 sequence reads: CASSSTSGGAGGTDTQYF. CDR3 coding DNA: TGTGCCAGCAGCTCAACTAGCGGGGGGGCTGGAGGCACAGATACGCAGTATTTT.

The chain uses TRBV5-4 and TRBJ2-1, with 10 bases aligning to TRBD1. Looked up from germline, CDR1 is SGHNT and CDR2 is YYREEE (reference sequence). V lost 0 bases to trimming and J lost 9 bases; unmatched junction nucleotides: 0. The CDR3 is 13 residues long. CDR3 DNA: TGTGCCAGCAGCTTGGGGGACAGGGGTGAGCAGTTCTTC. Its translation is CASSLGDRGEQFF.